This T cell receptor beta chain was captured by sequencing in a study of T cells in women clearing cervical HPV infection. The table came from immunoSEQ multiplex PCR; TCRdb's copy has only in-frame clones and leaves some out. The sample has around 17,000 clones, and its top ten clones hold 5.5% to 8%. The germline V gene encodes CDR1 DFQATT and CDR2 SNEGSKA (reference sequence). V shed 8 bases and J 1 base; nucleotides not matched to a gene: 6. CDR3 length: 13 amino acids. Worth noting for this clone: The CDR3 is cut off 3 residues early in the read; its end comes from the germline J gene.

The TCR was taken from a woman between 18 and 69 years old with a cervical HPV16 infection that either progressed to CIN3+ or cleared (not recorded which). The gene calls are TRBV20-1 and TRBJ2-3, with 7 bases lining up with TRBD1. The specimen sequenced was blood buffy coat. CDR3 DNA, as far as it was read: TGCAGTACGACAGGGTCGGGCACAGATACG. Its translation is CSTTGSGTDT. The entire CDR3 protein is CSTTGSGTDTQYF.